The 14 T cell receptor beta chains given below trace back to one sample, sequenced in a study of blood T cells in healthy people across ages. A sample-barcoded 5' primer and a J-beta primer mix were used in a second PCR of roughly 6 to 12 cycles. One entry per CDR3 protein, called by TCRdb with MiXCR from the 5' RACE reads. This repertoire shows some 1,800,000 distinct CDR3 sequences, around 42% found once; its top ten account for under 25%. The sample consisted of blood. These receptors came from a human donor in good health.

V is TRBV6-6 and J is TRBJ2-5; a weak D match, TRBD1 (7 bases). The germline V gene encodes CDR1 MNHNY and CDR2 SVGAGI (reference sequence). The CDR3 spans 14 residues. The V gene lost 2 bases and the J gene lost 2 bases, with 9 bases spanning the gap. CDR3 DNA: TGTGCCAGCAGTTACGCGGGACAGCAAGAGACCCAGTACTTC. Its translation: CASSYAGQQETQYF.

In this sample, this clonotype turned up a few times. V and J are TRBV6-6 and TRBJ2-3, with D tentatively TRBD1 (5 bases). The CDR3 loop spans 15 amino acids. V was pared by 0 bases and J by 6 bases, with 13 bases between. Germline V CDR1 and CDR2: MNHNY, SVGAGI (reference sequence). DNA for the CDR3: TGTGCCAGCAGTTACTCCGGCAGGGATAGGGATACGCAGTATTTT. This sequence encodes CASSYSGRDRDTQYF.

This clonotype turned up a few times. V usage is TRBV20-1 and J usage is TRBJ2-2; D not resolved. The CDR3 is made up of 14 amino acids. The V gene lost 4 bases and the J gene lost 5 bases, with 14 bases spanning the gap. Germline V gene sequence: CDR1 DFQATT, CDR2 SNEGSKA (reference sequence). CDR3 sequence (DNA): TGCAGTGCTACTCCTCCTTTAGGGACCGGGGAGCTGTTTTTT. It yields the protein CSATPPLGTGELFF.

This chain connects TRBV27 to TRBJ2-4, with unresolved D. With 8 bases removed from V and 0 bases from J, the gap between germline ends came to 17 bases. This CDR3 spans 16 amino acids. Germline V lookup: CDR1 MNHEY, CDR2 SMNVEV (reference sequence). The CDR3: CASPGEIDGAKNIQYF. The CDR3 bases are TGTGCCAGCCCCGGCGAGATCGACGGAGCCAAAAACATTCAGTACTTC.

As concerns this clonotype: Mismatch with germline at one junction end may stem from a read error. This chain uses TRBV6-2 or TRBV6-3 with TRBJ2-5; the match to TRBD2 covers 12 bases. This CDR3 region has 14 residues. From germline, CDR1 is MNHEY and CDR2 SVGEGT. The CDR3 here is CACSILAGGETQYF. The DNA of the CDR3 is TGTGCCTGCAGTATACTAGCGGGGGGTGAGACCCAGTACTTC.

This clonotype occurred a few times. The chain links TRBV28 to TRBJ1-2; a possible D gene is TRBD1 (6 bases). The V gene lost 6 bases and the J gene lost 4 bases, with 18 bases spanning the gap. The CDR3 has 15 residues. The V gene's germline CDR1 is MDHEN and CDR2 SYDVKM. The CDR3 DNA reads TGTGCCAGCAGCCCCACAGGGAGTATGGGCTATGGCTACACCTTC. It specifies CASSPTGSMGYGYTF.

This clonotype came up a few times. The chain uses TRBV7-7 and TRBJ2-1; 8 bases line up with TRBD1. From germline, CDR1 is SSHAT and CDR2 FNYEAQ (reference sequence). The V segment lost 4 bases and the J segment 7 bases; nucleotides outside the gene matches: 9. There are 15 residues in the CDR3. CDR3 in amino acids: CASSSTTGEVNEQFF. CDR3 in DNA: TGTGCCAGCAGCTCAACGACAGGGGAGGTGAATGAGCAGTTCTTC.

A remark on this clonotype: This clone may be a read error of a much larger clone one base away. The chain links TRBV7-2 to TRBJ2-7, with TRBD1 identical over 9 bases. The CDR3 is 15 residues long. Trimming cost V 1 base and J 3 bases; bases outside gene matches: 4. The germline V gene has CDR1 SGHTA and CDR2 FQGNSA. The CDR3 nucleotides are TGTACCAGCAGCTTAGATCGGGACAGGGTCTACGAGCAGTACTTC. Its translation is CTSSLDRDRVYEQYF. Using reference TRBV7-2 and TRBJ2-7 for the parts outside the CDR3, the full variable domain is GAGVSQSPSNKVTEKGKDVELRCDPISGHTALYWYRQSLGQGLEFLIYFQGNSAPDKSGLPSDRFSAERTGGSVSTLTIQRTQQEDSAVYLCTSSLDRDRVYEQYFGPGTRLTVT.

This clonotype showed up many times. The V call is TRBV20-1, the J call TRBJ1-2, with 8 bases aligning to TRBD1. CDR3 length equals 13 residues. V lost 5 bases to trimming and J lost 8 bases; unmatched junction nucleotides: 10. CDR1 and CDR2 (germline): DFQATT, SNEGSKA (reference sequence). The CDR3 loop is CSAHTTGGRGYTF. In DNA form, the CDR3 reads TGCAGTGCTCATACAACAGGGGGTCGGGGCTACACCTTC.

A few counts support this clonotype. J is TRBJ2-5 and V is TRBV6-5, with TRBD1 matching over 7 bases. CDR3 length equals 15 residues. Germline V gives CDR1 MNHEY, CDR2 SVGAGI. Germline trimming cut 6 bases from V and 3 bases from J; bases unmatched to any gene: 10. The DNA for the CDR3 is TGTGCCAGCAGCCTATTTAATACAGGGGAAGAGACCCAGTACTTC. This translates into CASSLFNTGEETQYF.

The rearrangement links TRBV4-3 to TRBJ2-1; 7 bases are a match to TRBD2. The CDR3 has 14 residues. Germline CDR1 is LGHNA and CDR2 is YSLEER. Germline trimming cut 3 bases from V and 6 bases from J; bases unmatched to any gene: 5. The DNA of the CDR3 is TGCGCCAGCAGCCAGGTAGGGGAGGGCAATGAGCAGTTCTTC. Residues: CASSQVGEGNEQFF.

The V call is TRBV29-1, the J call TRBJ1-1; D gene ambiguous. This CDR3 has 11 residues. In germline, CDR1 is SQVTM, CDR2 ANQGSEA. V lost 2 bases, J lost 5 bases, and 6 bases lay in between. In DNA form, the CDR3 reads TGCAGCGTTGAATCGGGGACTGAAGCTTTCTTT. Translating it yields CSVESGTEAFF.

This clonotype was observed a few times. V usage is TRBV5-6 and J usage is TRBJ2-5; D not resolved. This CDR3 has 14 residues. The V end lost 2 bases, the J end lost 2 bases, and 10 bases lay between the germline ends. Germline CDR1 is SGHDT and CDR2 is YYEEEE. This chain's CDR3 is CASSFFATQETQYF. CDR3 in DNA: TGTGCCAGCAGCTTTTTTGCAACTCAAGAGACCCAGTACTTC.

The chain is built from TRBV20-1 and TRBJ2-3; weak D call: TRBD2 (6 bases). The CDR3 is 16 residues long. The ends were cut back, 4 bases at V and 1 base at J, with 18 bases in the middle. The germline CDR1 and CDR2 sequences are DFQATT and SNEGSKA (reference sequence). The CDR3 DNA reads TGCAGTGCTATGAGACTAGTGTGGGCTGGCACAGATACGCAGTATTTT. Its translation is CSAMRLVWAGTDTQYF.